The rows below give T cell receptor beta chains drawn from one sample of a study of T cell responses to AZD1222 COVID-19 vaccine. Assay used: immunoSEQ multiplex PCR; TCRdb lists only in-frame clones, some missing. The table records around 140,000 clones, 75% to 90% of them present only once. Here the sequenced sample was peripheral blood, taken 28 days after the second AZD1222 dose. These receptors were obtained from an adult who received the AZD1222 COVID-19 vaccine. Both conserved end residues are part of each CDR3.

>TRBV9|15|TRBJ1-5
CASSVGQGVDQPQHF
>TRBV7-3|15|TRBJ2-5
CASSLTPGQQETQYF
>TRBV13|16|TRBJ2-7
CASTSRGLGQYYEQYF
>TRBV14|18|TRBJ2-1
CASSPRGGAGRPFFWQFF
>TRBV6-1|14|TRBJ2-7
CASSELAGAGEQYF
>TRBV5-6|16|TRBJ1-5
CASSPGTGDSNQPQHF
>TRBV7-9|12|TRBJ2-1
CASSPTGVEQFF
>TRBV7-6|15|TRBJ1-5
CASSLGTGGNQPQHF
>TRBV3-1/TRBV3-2|16|TRBJ2-7
CASSQDRVSSSYEQYF
>TRBV29-1|11|TRBJ2-7
CSTRQGGEQYF
>TRBV10-2|14|TRBJ1-5
CASSEVRVGQPQHF
>TRBV2|12|TRBJ1-5
CATGQLGQPQHF
>TRBV4-1|16|TRBJ2-3
CASSQETSQGGDTQYF
>TRBV28|15|TRBJ1-1
CASGSGGVKWAEAFF
>TRBV5-5|19|TRBJ2-6
CASSFWEGAILSGANVLTF
>TRBV29-1|14|TRBJ1-1
CSVGLGSTGTEAFF
>TRBV7-2|14|TRBJ2-7
CASSSTGGPYEQYF
>TRBV28|14|TRBJ1-2
CASFPGRGLLGYTF
>TRBV3-1/TRBV3-2|12|TRBJ2-6
CASSQGANVLTF
>TRBV18|13|TRBJ1-3
CASSQTGGNTIYF
>TRBV19|14|TRBJ1-1
CASRGTGWYTEAFF
>TRBV25-1|14|TRBJ1-5
CASTGGQSNQPQHF
>TRBV29-1|12|TRBJ1-2
CSVRSTSGGYTF
>TRBV6-5|15|TRBJ1-3
CASSLQGFPGNTIYF
>TRBV28|11|TRBJ1-1
CASSLINEAFF
>TRBV28|10|TRBJ2-1
CASSSNEQFF
>TRBV6-2/TRBV6-3|14|TRBJ2-1
CASSTRLVGNEQFF
>TRBV6-2/TRBV6-3|15|TRBJ2-5
CASSYGGVGGETQYF
>TRBV19|13|TRBJ1-2
CATARGPNYGYTF
>TRBV5-6|14|TRBJ1-1
CASSWRGMNTEAFF
>TRBV4-1|14|TRBJ1-2
CASSQDGDVYGYTF
>TRBV20-1|12|TRBJ2-7
CSASGLAYEQYF
>TRBV7-9|15|TRBJ1-4
CASSLHGTGVEKLFF
>TRBV18|16|TRBJ1-5
CASSEMGRLGNQPQHF
>TRBV28|15|TRBJ1-1
CASSPLGGQGIEAFF
>TRBV10-3|13|TRBJ1-2
CATRALSNYGYTF
>TRBV27|16|TRBJ1-6
CASSFGGARGNSPLHF
>TRBV9|15|TRBJ2-1
CASSVDGGALNEQFF
>TRBV6-5|14|TRBJ1-1
CASIYIPMNTEAFF
>TRBV18|13|TRBJ2-7
CASSPPTQNEQYF
>TRBV5-8|15|TRBJ2-5
CASTKIRQLQETQYF
>TRBV5-4|16|TRBJ2-3
CASTRGQEIDTDTQYF
>TRBV6-4|14|TRBJ2-1
CASSVGRKYNEQFF
>TRBV5-4|12|TRBJ2-1
CASSFVIGEQFF
>TRBV6-5|13|TRBJ1-2
CASSYGRGDGYTF
>TRBV7-2|16|TRBJ2-1
CASSLVLAGGRNEQFF